A selection of T cell receptor beta chains follows, all from one sample in a study of neurological immune-mediated disorders. TCRdb passed the 5' RACE reads through MiXCR, listing each CDR3 protein once. The sample lists some 30,000 distinct CDR3 sequences, approximately 16% occurring once. Input material: CD4+ T cells from blood. The receptors were sampled from a female donor with HTLV-1-associated myelopathy (HAM/TSP). Both conserved end residues are part of each CDR3. Fields, in order: D gene, J gene, V gene, clone size, CDR3 DNA, CDR3 protein. The D gene is left open where the match is weak. Part of the rows lack a size; the others show once, few, many or a class for expanded clones.

d_gene: -
j_gene: TRBJ1-5
v_gene: TRBV5-1
abundance: medium-sized
CDR3nt: TGCGCCAGCAGCTTGGACTCTGGAAACCCCCAGCATTTT
CDR3aa: CASSLDSGNPQHF

d_gene: -
j_gene: TRBJ2-7
v_gene: TRBV9
abundance: -
CDR3nt: TGTGCCATCGGGCAACAGTTCAACGAGCAGTACTTC
CDR3aa: CAIGQQFNEQYF

d_gene: -
j_gene: TRBJ1-1
v_gene: TRBV5-1
abundance: many
CDR3nt: TGCGCCAGCAGCTTGCTGCAGGGCACTGAAGCTTTCTTT
CDR3aa: CASSLLQGTEAFF

d_gene: TRBD1
j_gene: TRBJ1-6
v_gene: TRBV2
abundance: many
CDR3nt: TGTGCCAGCAGACCCGGGACAGTTAATTCACCCCTCCACTTT
CDR3aa: CASRPGTVNSPLHF

d_gene: -
j_gene: TRBJ1-4
v_gene: TRBV6-2/TRBV6-3
abundance: many
CDR3nt: TGTGCCAGCAGTTCGGACCTGGCTGAAAAACTGTTTTTT
CDR3aa: CASSSDLAEKLFF

d_gene: TRBD2
j_gene: TRBJ2-3
v_gene: TRBV11-2
abundance: -
CDR3nt: TGTGCCAGCAGCTTAAAGACGGCGGGGGGCATCACAGATACGCAGTATTTT
CDR3aa: CASSLKTAGGITDTQYF

d_gene: -
j_gene: TRBJ2-5
v_gene: TRBV3-1
abundance: -
CDR3nt: TGTGCCAGCAGCCAAGACCTAGTGGGGGTGGGACAAGAGACCCAGTACTTC
CDR3aa: CASSQDLVGVGQETQYF

d_gene: TRBD1
j_gene: TRBJ1-1
v_gene: TRBV12-3/TRBV12-4
abundance: many
CDR3nt: TGTGCCAGCAGTTACAGGGGTGCCATGAACACTGAAGCTTTCTTT
CDR3aa: CASSYRGAMNTEAFF

d_gene: -
j_gene: TRBJ2-7
v_gene: TRBV5-1
abundance: -
CDR3nt: TGCGCCAGCAGCTTGGTCGGCGGGACAGCCTTTTACGAGCAGTACTTC
CDR3aa: CASSLVGGTAFYEQYF

d_gene: -
j_gene: TRBJ1-6
v_gene: TRBV5-5
abundance: many
CDR3nt: TGTGCCAGCAGCCCATTACCCGGGGCAATCAATTCACCCCTCCACTTT
CDR3aa: CASSPLPGAINSPLHF

d_gene: -
j_gene: TRBJ1-2
v_gene: TRBV12-3/TRBV12-4
abundance: many
CDR3nt: TGTGCCAGCAGTTTACGGAGGGGGAACGGCTACACCTTC
CDR3aa: CASSLRRGNGYTF

d_gene: -
j_gene: TRBJ2-7
v_gene: TRBV6-2/TRBV6-3
abundance: many
CDR3nt: TGTGCCAGCGGAGGGGGCTACGAGCAGTACTTC
CDR3aa: CASGGGYEQYF

d_gene: -
j_gene: TRBJ2-3
v_gene: TRBV20-1
abundance: medium-sized
CDR3nt: TGCAGTGCTAGAGATCAGGGGCGGGGTACAGATACGCAGTATTTT
CDR3aa: CSARDQGRGTDTQYF

d_gene: -
j_gene: TRBJ2-3
v_gene: TRBV9
abundance: many
CDR3nt: TGTGCCAGCAGCGTGGGGGGGCTAAAGGATACGCAGTATTTT
CDR3aa: CASSVGGLKDTQYF

d_gene: -
j_gene: TRBJ2-3
v_gene: TRBV7-9
abundance: once
CDR3nt: TGTGCCAGCAGCCGGACAACATATACGCATTATTTT
CDR3aa: CASSRTTYTHYF

d_gene: -
j_gene: TRBJ2-7
v_gene: TRBV7-2
abundance: many
CDR3nt: TGTGCCAGCAGCTTAGGACACAGGGACGAGCAGTACTTC
CDR3aa: CASSLGHRDEQYF

d_gene: -
j_gene: TRBJ2-1
v_gene: TRBV6-5
abundance: many
CDR3nt: TGTGCCAGCAGTGGGGCGGGGGCCGTTAACAATGAGCAGTTCTTC
CDR3aa: CASSGAGAVNNEQFF

d_gene: TRBD2
j_gene: TRBJ2-7
v_gene: TRBV27
abundance: many
CDR3nt: TGTGCCAGCAGTCCACAGAGCGGGGGGGCTTCTGAGCAGTACTTC
CDR3aa: CASSPQSGGASEQYF

d_gene: -
j_gene: TRBJ2-1
v_gene: TRBV6-1
abundance: many
CDR3nt: TGTGCCAGCAGTGAAGACAGGGTGTACAATGAGCAGTTCTTC
CDR3aa: CASSEDRVYNEQFF

d_gene: TRBD2
j_gene: TRBJ2-3
v_gene: TRBV20-1
abundance: -
CDR3nt: TGCAGTGCAGGGACTAGCGGGGGAGGGGATACGCAGTATTTT
CDR3aa: CSAGTSGGGDTQYF

d_gene: -
j_gene: TRBJ2-7
v_gene: TRBV4-1
abundance: many
CDR3nt: TGCGCCAGCAGCCAAGACCAGGGTGCCCACGAGCAGTACTTC
CDR3aa: CASSQDQGAHEQYF

d_gene: -
j_gene: TRBJ2-7
v_gene: TRBV5-4
abundance: many
CDR3nt: TGTGCCAGCAGCCCTGACAGGTTCTACGAGCAGTACTTC
CDR3aa: CASSPDRFYEQYF

d_gene: -
j_gene: TRBJ1-4
v_gene: TRBV6-5
abundance: many
CDR3nt: TGTGCCAGCAGCCGGGGGCGCCATGAAAAACTGTTTTTT
CDR3aa: CASSRGRHEKLFF

d_gene: TRBD1
j_gene: TRBJ2-3
v_gene: TRBV5-1
abundance: many
CDR3nt: TGCGCCAGCAGCTTGGACAGGGGAACGCAGTATTTT
CDR3aa: CASSLDRGTQYF

d_gene: -
j_gene: TRBJ2-5
v_gene: TRBV3-1
abundance: medium-sized
CDR3nt: TGTGCCAGCAGCCGCCAAGAGACCCAGTACTTC
CDR3aa: CASSRQETQYF

d_gene: -
j_gene: TRBJ2-1
v_gene: TRBV5-5
abundance: -
CDR3nt: TGTGCCAGCAGCTTGGTAACGCGCGATGAGCAGTTCTTC
CDR3aa: CASSLVTRDEQFF

d_gene: -
j_gene: TRBJ1-1
v_gene: TRBV4-1
abundance: many
CDR3nt: TGCGCCAGCAGCCAAGAACAACCTCAACGGACTGAAGCTTTCTTT
CDR3aa: CASSQEQPQRTEAFF

d_gene: TRBD1
j_gene: TRBJ2-2
v_gene: TRBV12-3/TRBV12-4
abundance: -
CDR3nt: TGTGCCAACAGTTCCAGCGCCAACACAGGGGCCGGGGAGCTGTTTTTT
CDR3aa: CANSSSANTGAGELFF

d_gene: -
j_gene: TRBJ2-3
v_gene: TRBV14
abundance: many
CDR3nt: TGTGCCAGCAGCCAAGGGTCTACGCAGTATTTT
CDR3aa: CASSQGSTQYF

d_gene: TRBD2
j_gene: TRBJ2-7
v_gene: TRBV6-5
abundance: many
CDR3nt: TGTGCCAGCAGGAAGGAACTAGCGGACTCCTACGAGCAGTACTTC
CDR3aa: CASRKELADSYEQYF

d_gene: TRBD1
j_gene: TRBJ2-7
v_gene: TRBV29-1
abundance: many
CDR3nt: TGCAGCGCCGGAGATACAGGGGGCTACGAGCAGTACTTC
CDR3aa: CSAGDTGGYEQYF

d_gene: -
j_gene: TRBJ2-3
v_gene: TRBV7-2
abundance: -
CDR3nt: TGTGCCAGCAGCTTAGCGCCGGGGACAGATACGCAGTATTTT
CDR3aa: CASSLAPGTDTQYF

d_gene: TRBD2
j_gene: TRBJ2-1
v_gene: TRBV5-1
abundance: -
CDR3nt: TGCGCCAGCAGCCGCGGACTAGCGGGGTCTGAGCAGTTCTTC
CDR3aa: CASSRGLAGSEQFF

d_gene: TRBD2
j_gene: TRBJ2-1
v_gene: TRBV20-1
abundance: many
CDR3nt: TGCAGTGCTATGGGAACTAGCGGGGCGGGAAATGAGCAGTTCTTC
CDR3aa: CSAMGTSGAGNEQFF

d_gene: TRBD2
j_gene: TRBJ2-7
v_gene: TRBV7-2
abundance: many
CDR3nt: TGTGCCAGCAGCTTAGTAGCGGGGGCCACCTACGAGCAGTACTTC
CDR3aa: CASSLVAGATYEQYF

d_gene: -
j_gene: TRBJ2-1
v_gene: TRBV5-1
abundance: many
CDR3nt: TGCGCCAGCAGGGGTGAAAATGAGCAGTTCTTC
CDR3aa: CASRGENEQFF